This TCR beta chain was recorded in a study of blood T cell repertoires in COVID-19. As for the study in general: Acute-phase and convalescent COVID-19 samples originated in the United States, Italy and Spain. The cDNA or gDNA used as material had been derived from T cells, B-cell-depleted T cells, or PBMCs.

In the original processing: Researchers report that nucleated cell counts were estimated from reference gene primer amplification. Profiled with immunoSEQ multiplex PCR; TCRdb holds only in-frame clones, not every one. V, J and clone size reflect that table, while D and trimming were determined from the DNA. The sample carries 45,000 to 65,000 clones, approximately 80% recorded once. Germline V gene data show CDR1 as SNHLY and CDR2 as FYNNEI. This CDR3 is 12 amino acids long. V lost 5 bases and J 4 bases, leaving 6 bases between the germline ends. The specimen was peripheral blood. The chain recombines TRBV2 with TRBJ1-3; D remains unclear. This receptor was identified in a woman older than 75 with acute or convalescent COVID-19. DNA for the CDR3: TGTGCCAGCAGTCTCGCGGGAAACACCATATATTTT. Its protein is CASSLAGNTIYF.